The sequence of this TCR beta chain was determined in a study of beta chain features in type 1 diabetes. All of the isolated RNA was reverse transcribed, so expressed TCRB transcripts were sequenced. Generated by immunoSEQ multiplex PCR, the TCRdb table keeps only in-frame clones and is missing some. Of about 620,000 clones listed, roughly 15% are singletons. Worth noting for this clone: Its antigen remains unknown.

In germline, CDR1 is SEHNR, CDR2 FQNEAQ (reference sequence). The CDR3 extends over 11 amino acids. Trimming stripped 8 bases from V and 4 bases from J, with 6 bases between. Study-wide points: For Type 1 diabetes patients, all four CD4+ subsets carried TCRB CDR3s that were moderately but significantly shorter. The cDNA sequencing approach could over-represent high-TCR-expressing cells.

This chain joins TRBV7-9 and TRBJ1-5; D call uncertain. Source material: naive CD4+ T cells from blood. This clonotype was sampled from a man younger than 35 in good health. CDR3 bases: TGTGCCAGCGGGGAGAATCAGCCCCAGCATTTT. It yields the protein CASGENQPQHF.